Listed here are 20 T cell receptor beta chains from one sample, sequenced in a study of blood T cell repertoires in COVID-19 (dated by TCRdb to 2018 to 2021). The library came from the immunoSEQ multiplex PCR assay. The source is immuneACCESS, and TCRdb retained only in-frame sequences with V and J called. Part of the clones is not carried over; for the studies checked, unresolved V genes explain less than half of this, and the remainder is unexplained. The sample table contains a few hundred thousand clones; only one count was recorded for roughly 89% of them. Just under 9% of the sample rests with the top ten. Sequencing was carried out using PBMCs or T cells enriched from blood (not recorded which). All receptors come from a woman in her late teens or twenties who had recovered from COVID-19.

The rearrangement joins TRBV6-5 to TRBJ2-5; D remains unclear. Germline V gives CDR1 MNHEY, CDR2 SVGAGI. This CDR3 contains 15 residues. Trimming took 0 bases from V and 0 from J, leaving 8 bases between them. The CDR3 loop reads CASSYSSTYQETQYF. The CDR3 DNA reads as TGTGCCAGCAGTTACTCCTCAACTTACCAAGAGACCCAGTACTTC.

The V gene is TRBV6-6, the J gene TRBJ1-2, with D unclear. Deletions cut 7 bases from V and 4 bases from J, with 13 bases between. This CDR3 has 13 residues. Germline-derived CDR1 and CDR2 are MNHNY and SVGAGI (reference sequence). CDR3 in amino acids: CASTIDISYGYTF. In DNA, the CDR3 is TGTGCCAGCACCATAGACATCTCCTATGGCTACACCTTC.

V usage is TRBV5-8 and J usage is TRBJ2-7, with D maybe TRBD1 (6 bases). V dropped 0 bases and J dropped 8 bases, with 21 bases sitting between them. CDR1 and CDR2 (germline): SGHTS, YDEGEE. The CDR3 has 16 residues. The CDR3, as DNA: TGTGCCAGCAGCTTGGCCGTGGGGGCGTGGGGTTTGAAGCAGTACTTC. This translates into CASSLAVGAWGLKQYF.

J is TRBJ1-5 and V is TRBV4-1; D remains unclear. Trimming cost V 3 bases and J 5 bases, with 11 bases left between them. Germline CDR1 is MGHRA and CDR2 is YSYEKL. CDR3 length equals 14 residues. The CDR3 sequence: CASSHRSYDQPQHF. The DNA for the CDR3 is TGCGCCAGCAGCCATAGATCTTACGATCAGCCCCAGCATTTT.

The chain is built from TRBV19 and TRBJ1-3, with 9 nucleotides matching TRBD1. Trimming at V came to 8 bases and at J to 3 bases, leaving 2 bases not matched to a gene. The CDR3 sequence is 13 residues long. Germline V gives CDR1 LNHDA, CDR2 SQIVND (reference sequence). The CDR3 sequence: CASGTGNGNTIYF. The CDR3 bases are TGTGCCAGTGGGACAGGGAATGGAAACACCATATATTTT.

The sample holds one count of this clone. The V and J genes are TRBV11-2 and TRBJ2-1, with 7 bases fitting TRBD1. With V trimmed by 5 bases and J by 7 bases, 8 bases remained unmatched. Germline loops: CDR1 SGHAT, CDR2 FQNNGV. This CDR3 is 14 amino acids long. The CDR3 region is CASSPLRQGNEQFF. The CDR3 bases are TGTGCCAGCAGCCCTCTGAGACAGGGAAATGAGCAGTTCTTC.

V usage is TRBV27 and J usage is TRBJ1-4, with 11 bases lining up with TRBD1. The germline gives CDR1 MNHEY, CDR2 SMNVEV (reference sequence). The CDR3 runs to 15 residues. The J segment lost 6 bases and the V segment lost 6 bases, leaving 6 bases of the junction unmatched. For the CDR3, the DNA is TGTGCCAGCAGACGACCGGGACAGGGGGATGAAAAACTGTTTTTT. Protein product: CASRRPGQGDEKLFF.

The chain is built from TRBV5-5 and TRBJ2-3; 11 bases align to TRBD2. CDR1 SGHKS and CDR2 YYEKEE come from the germline V gene (reference sequence). Germline trimming cut 4 bases from V and 2 bases from J; bases unmatched to any gene: 15. This CDR3 region has 19 residues. CDR3 nucleotide sequence: TGTGCCAGCAGCGCTACCACTAGCGGGGGCTACCTCTACACAGATACGCAGTATTTT. Its protein is CASSATTSGGYLYTDTQYF.

This rearrangement joins TRBV13 to TRBJ2-3; 7 bases are shared with TRBD2. The CDR3 extends over 17 amino acids. After removal of 0 bases from V and 4 bases from J, the junction contained 10 bases not matched to a gene. Germline V lookup: CDR1 PRHDT, CDR2 FYEKMQ (reference sequence). The CDR3 loop is CASSLGRGRRFSDTQYF. Here the CDR3 DNA reads TGTGCCAGCAGCTTAGGGCGGGGGAGACGGTTTTCAGATACGCAGTATTTT.

This clone has just one count. V and J are TRBV12-3 or TRBV12-4 and TRBJ1-2, with D uncertain. This CDR3 is built from 13 residues. Trimming cost V 5 bases and J 7 bases, with 14 bases left between them. The CDR3 region is CASSNTNRGGYTF. The CDR3 DNA is TGTGCCAGCAGTAATACAAACCGGGGTGGCTACACCTTC.

This clone was seen a few times. The chain has TRBV3-1 (or the pseudogene TRBV3-2) and TRBJ1-1; tentatively, D is TRBD1 (6 bases). The CDR3 runs 16 residues. V lost 1 base and J 2 bases, leaving 14 bases between the germline ends. The germline CDR1 and CDR2 sequences are LGHDT and YNNKEL (reference sequence). The CDR3 loop is CASSQVPGTHNTEAFF. In DNA, the CDR3 is TGTGCCAGCAGCCAAGTCCCCGGGACACATAACACTGAAGCTTTCTTT.

J is TRBJ1-2 and V is TRBV28; D is unclear. The germline V gene has CDR1 MDHEN and CDR2 SYDVKM. This CDR3 is 16 amino acids long. With 3 bases removed from V and 0 bases from J, the gap between germline ends came to 14 bases. The CDR3 DNA follows: TGTGCCAGCAGTTTTCCCCATACCGACTCTAACTATGGCTACACCTTC. It is translated as CASSFPHTDSNYGYTF.

A few counts support this clone. J is TRBJ2-1 and V is TRBV15; TRBD2 matches at 11 bases. V was pared by 8 bases and J by 11 bases, with 8 bases of the junction left unmatched. Germline-derived CDR1 and CDR2 are LNHNV and YYDKDF (reference sequence). The CDR3 sequence is 13 residues long. This CDR3 reads CATRLAGGPQQFF. CDR3 bases: TGTGCCACCCGCCTAGCGGGAGGACCTCAGCAGTTCTTC.

The chain has TRBV28 and TRBJ2-7; 8 bases fit TRBD2. The CDR3 contains 14 residues. Germline-derived CDR1 and CDR2 are MDHEN and SYDVKM. Losses at the gene ends were 6 bases for V and 4 bases for J; bases not matched to a gene: 8. Here the CDR3 DNA reads TGTGCCAGCAGGCCGGGGGGGAATCTATACGAGCAGTACTTC. Translation: CASRPGGNLYEQYF.

The chain carries TRBV5-6 and TRBJ2-7; no firm D call. Germline V gene data show CDR1 as SGHDT and CDR2 as YYEEEE. The CDR3 contains 13 residues. V was pared by 0 bases and J by 0 bases, with 4 bases between. The CDR3 sequence: CASSLDYSYEQYF. In DNA form, the CDR3 reads TGTGCCAGCAGCTTGGACTACTCCTACGAGCAGTACTTC.

The chain has TRBV7-9 and TRBJ1-1, with 9 bases that match TRBD1. The CDR3 covers 15 residues. Trimming removed 1 base from V and 3 bases from J; junction bases left unmatched: 3. Germline CDR1 is SEHNR and CDR2 is FQNEAQ (reference sequence). This CDR3 is CASSLGRDRDTEAFF. Written as DNA, the CDR3 is TGTGCCAGCAGCTTAGGCCGGGACAGGGACACTGAAGCTTTCTTT.

The chain is built from TRBV19 and TRBJ2-7, with 8 bases lining up with TRBD1. J was trimmed by 0 bases and V by 5 bases; bases with no gene match: 6. CDR3 length equals 15 residues. Germline V gene lookup returns CDR1 LNHDA and CDR2 SQIVND (reference sequence). The CDR3 loop is CASSSQGTGSYEQYF. Here the CDR3 DNA reads TGTGCCAGTAGTTCTCAAGGGACAGGCTCCTACGAGCAGTACTTC.

The CDR3 protein is CASSPREPLASSYNEQFF. CDR3 DNA sequence: TGTGCCAGCAGCCCACGAGAACCTCTAGCTAGCTCCTACAATGAGCAGTTCTTC. The chain recombines TRBV7-8 with TRBJ2-1, with D tentatively TRBD2 (5 bases). The V and J ends lost 5 bases and 0 bases respectively, with 20 bases between them. The CDR3 contains 18 residues. Germline V lookup: CDR1 SGHVS, CDR2 FQNEAQ.

The chain recombines TRBV5-1 with TRBJ1-2; 12 bases are shared with TRBD1. Germline loops: CDR1 SGHRS, CDR2 YFSETQ. This CDR3 comprises 16 residues. V trimming: 3 bases; J trimming: 3 bases; junction bases outside the gene matches: 6. The DNA for the CDR3 is TGCGCCAGCAGCTCGTGGGACAGGGGGCCCCACTATGGCTACACCTTC. As protein: CASSSWDRGPHYGYTF.

The V and J genes are TRBV6-6 and TRBJ1-2; D is undetermined. V was cut by 7 bases and J by 7 bases, with 19 bases left in between. The CDR3 contains 14 residues. CDR1 and CDR2 (germline): MNHNY, SVGAGI (reference sequence). The CDR3 protein is CASTEAAVRSGYTF. The CDR3 region has the DNA TGTGCCAGCACCGAGGCTGCCGTCCGTAGTGGCTACACCTTC.